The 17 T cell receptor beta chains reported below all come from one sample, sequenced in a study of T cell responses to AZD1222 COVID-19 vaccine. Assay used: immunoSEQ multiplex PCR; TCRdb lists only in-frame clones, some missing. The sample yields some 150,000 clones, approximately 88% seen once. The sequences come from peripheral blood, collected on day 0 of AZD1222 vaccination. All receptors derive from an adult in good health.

This CDR3 reads CASGAAHSSGNTIYF. DNA for the CDR3: TGTGCCAGCGGGGCGGCGCACAGCTCTGGAAACACCATATATTTT. The chain couples TRBV9 to TRBJ1-3, with TRBD1 as a possible D gene (5 bases). Trimming shortened V by 7 bases and J by 0 bases, and 14 bases separated the two germline ends. The CDR3 spans 15 residues. Germline V CDR1 and CDR2: SGDLS, YYNGEE.

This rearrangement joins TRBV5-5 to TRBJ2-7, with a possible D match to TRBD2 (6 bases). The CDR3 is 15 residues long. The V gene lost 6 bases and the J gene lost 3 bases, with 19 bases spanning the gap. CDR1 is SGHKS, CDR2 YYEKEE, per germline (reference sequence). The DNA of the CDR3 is TGTGCCAGCACCCCAACCATCTGGGGGGACTACGAGCAGTACTTC. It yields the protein CASTPTIWGDYEQYF.

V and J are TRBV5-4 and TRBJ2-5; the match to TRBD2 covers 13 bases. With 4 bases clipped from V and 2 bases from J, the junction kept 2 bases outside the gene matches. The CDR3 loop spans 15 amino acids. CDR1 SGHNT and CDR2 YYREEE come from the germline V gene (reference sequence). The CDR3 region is CASSPGLAGQETQYF. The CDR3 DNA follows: TGTGCCAGCAGCCCGGGACTAGCGGGGCAAGAGACCCAGTACTTC.

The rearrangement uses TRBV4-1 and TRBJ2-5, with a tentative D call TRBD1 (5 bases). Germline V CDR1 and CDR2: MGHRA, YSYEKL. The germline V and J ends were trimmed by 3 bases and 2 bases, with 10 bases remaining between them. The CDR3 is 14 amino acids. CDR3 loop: CASSHQKGQETQYF. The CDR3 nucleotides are TGCGCCAGCAGCCACCAGAAGGGGCAAGAGACCCAGTACTTC.

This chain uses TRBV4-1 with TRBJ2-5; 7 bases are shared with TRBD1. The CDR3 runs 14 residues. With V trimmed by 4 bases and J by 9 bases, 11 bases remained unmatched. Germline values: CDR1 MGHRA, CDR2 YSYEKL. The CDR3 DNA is TGCGCCAGCAGCCTGTTAAGAACAGGGGCGGCCCAGTACTTC. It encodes CASSLLRTGAAQYF.

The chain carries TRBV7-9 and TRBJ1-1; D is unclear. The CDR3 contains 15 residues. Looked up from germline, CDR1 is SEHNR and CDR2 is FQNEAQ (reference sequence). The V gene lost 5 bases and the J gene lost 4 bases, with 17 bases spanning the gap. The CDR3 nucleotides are TGTGCCAGCAGCACGCAAGCGGGCTTGGGCACTGAAGCTTTCTTT. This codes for CASSTQAGLGTEAFF.

CDR3 sequence: CATSRDPRAAGANTEAFF. CDR3 nucleotides: TGTGCCACCAGCAGAGATCCGAGGGCGGCAGGAGCTAACACTGAAGCTTTCTTT. The rearrangement joins TRBV15 to TRBJ1-1, with D uncertain. In germline, CDR1 is LNHNV, CDR2 YYDKDF (reference sequence). V was clipped by 0 bases and J by 2 bases, with 19 bases between them. The CDR3 is 18 residues long.

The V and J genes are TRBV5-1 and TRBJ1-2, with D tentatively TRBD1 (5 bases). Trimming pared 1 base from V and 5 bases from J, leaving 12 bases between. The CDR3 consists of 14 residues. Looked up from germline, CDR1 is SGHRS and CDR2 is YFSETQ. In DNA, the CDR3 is TGCGCCAGCAGCTTGTCGGGACTCCGATATGGCTACACCTTC. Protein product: CASSLSGLRYGYTF.

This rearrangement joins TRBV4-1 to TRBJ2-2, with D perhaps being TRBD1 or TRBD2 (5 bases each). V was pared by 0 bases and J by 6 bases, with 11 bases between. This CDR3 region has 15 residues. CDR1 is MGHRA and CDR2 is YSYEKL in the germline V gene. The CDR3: CASSQEGWGSGELFF. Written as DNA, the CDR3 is TGCGCCAGCAGCCAAGAAGGGTGGGGGTCCGGGGAGCTGTTTTTT.

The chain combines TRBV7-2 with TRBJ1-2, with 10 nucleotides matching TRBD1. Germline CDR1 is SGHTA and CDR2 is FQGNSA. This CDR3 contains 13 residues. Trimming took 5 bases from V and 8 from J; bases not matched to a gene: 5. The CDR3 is CASSIDRGQGYTF. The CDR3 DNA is TGTGCCAGCAGCATCGACAGGGGGCAGGGCTACACCTTC.

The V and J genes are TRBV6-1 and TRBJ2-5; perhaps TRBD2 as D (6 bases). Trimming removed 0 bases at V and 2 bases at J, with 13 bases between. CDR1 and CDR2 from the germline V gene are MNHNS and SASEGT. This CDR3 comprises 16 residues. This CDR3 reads CASSEALQGGQETQYF. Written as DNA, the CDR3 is TGTGCCAGCAGTGAAGCGCTTCAAGGAGGGCAAGAGACCCAGTACTTC.

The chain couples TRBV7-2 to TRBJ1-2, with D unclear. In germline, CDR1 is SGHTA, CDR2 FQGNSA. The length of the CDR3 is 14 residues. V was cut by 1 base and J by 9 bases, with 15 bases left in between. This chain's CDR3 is CASSLGVLYERYTF. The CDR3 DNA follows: TGTGCCAGCAGCTTAGGGGTTCTCTACGAACGCTACACCTTC.

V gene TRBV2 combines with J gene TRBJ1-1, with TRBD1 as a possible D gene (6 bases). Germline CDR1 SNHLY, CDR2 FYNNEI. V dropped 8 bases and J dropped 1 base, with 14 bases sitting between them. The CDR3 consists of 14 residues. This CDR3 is CASRYGGANTEAFF. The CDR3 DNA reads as TGTGCCAGCCGGTACGGGGGGGCGAACACTGAAGCTTTCTTT.

CDR3 residues: CASSSTSGVWEQFF. Here the CDR3 DNA reads TGTGCCAGCAGCTCGACTAGCGGGGTCTGGGAACAGTTCTTC. The chain recombines TRBV5-8 with TRBJ2-1; the match to TRBD2 covers 11 bases. Germline lookup yields CDR1 SGHTS and CDR2 YDEGEE. Unmatched junction bases numbered 9, after V lost 3 bases and J lost 13 bases. The length of the CDR3 is 14 residues.

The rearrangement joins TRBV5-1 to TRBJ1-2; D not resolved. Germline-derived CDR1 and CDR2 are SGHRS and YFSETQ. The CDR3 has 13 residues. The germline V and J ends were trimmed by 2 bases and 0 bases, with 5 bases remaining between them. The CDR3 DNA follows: TGCGCCAGCAGCTTCGGGGCTAACTATGGCTACACCTTC. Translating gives CASSFGANYGYTF.

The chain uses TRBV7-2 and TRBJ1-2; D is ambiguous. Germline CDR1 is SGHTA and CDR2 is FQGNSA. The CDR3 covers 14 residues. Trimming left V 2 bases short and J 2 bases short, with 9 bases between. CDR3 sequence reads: CASSLNSGNYGYTF. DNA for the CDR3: TGTGCCAGCAGCTTAAATAGTGGAAACTATGGCTACACCTTC.

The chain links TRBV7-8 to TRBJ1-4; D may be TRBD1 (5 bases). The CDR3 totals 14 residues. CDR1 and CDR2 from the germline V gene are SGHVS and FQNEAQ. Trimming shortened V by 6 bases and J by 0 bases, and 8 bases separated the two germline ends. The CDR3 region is CASRGLATNEKLFF. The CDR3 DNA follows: TGTGCCAGCAGGGGACTGGCAACTAATGAAAAACTGTTTTTT.